The next 27 T cell receptor beta chains were all read from a single sample in a study of CD4 T cells in relation to SARS-CoV-2 and coronaviruses. Unexposed donor CD4+ T cells date from about 2011-2019, before the COVID-19 pandemic. Profiled with immunoSEQ multiplex PCR; TCRdb holds only in-frame clones, not every one. The sample includes about 59,000 clones, about nine tenths of them seen just once. The source material was memory CD4+ T cells from PBMCs. Every receptor here comes from a human donor in good health.

V usage is TRBV6-1 and J usage is TRBJ2-5; possibly TRBD2 for D (5 bases). V lost 0 bases and J lost 5, with 13 bases in between. This CDR3 is 15 amino acids long. Per the germline V gene, CDR1 is MNHNS and CDR2 is SASEGT. The CDR3 region is CASSEAGVKWETQYF. The CDR3 region has the DNA TGTGCCAGCAGTGAAGCCGGGGTTAAATGGGAGACCCAGTACTTC.

This clone was detected only once. The chain recombines TRBV5-3 with TRBJ2-7; the match to TRBD2 covers 8 bases. TRBV5-3 is labeled an ORF, and its function is uncertain. The junction had 7 bases not matched to a gene; V was cut back by 0 bases and J by 2 bases. The CDR3 is 16 amino acids. The CDR3 nucleotides are TGTGCCAGAAGCTTGGGCGGGACTAGTGGGACCTACGAGCAGTACTTC. Its translation: CARSLGGTSGTYEQYF.

The rearrangement links TRBV7-2 to TRBJ2-7, with a weak D call TRBD1 (5 bases). V lost 3 bases to trimming and J lost 2 bases, with 8 bases between them. CDR3 length: 13 amino acids. In germline, CDR1 is SGHTA, CDR2 FQGNSA. CDR3 region: CASSFDSTYEQYF. In DNA, the CDR3 is TGTGCCAGCAGCTTTGACAGCACCTACGAGCAGTACTTC.

This chain uses TRBV5-1 with TRBJ2-7; D perhaps matches TRBD1 (5 bases). With 0 bases removed from V and 7 bases from J, the gap between germline ends came to 11 bases. The V gene's germline CDR1 is SGHRS and CDR2 YFSETQ. There are 13 residues in the CDR3. CDR3 residues: CASSLDRLREQYF. The DNA for the CDR3 is TGCGCCAGCAGCTTGGACAGGCTTCGGGAGCAGTACTTC.

This chain uses TRBV2 with TRBJ2-3; TRBD2 is a possible D gene (5 bases). The V gene lost 4 bases and the J gene lost 2 bases, with 10 bases spanning the gap. CDR3 length: 14 residues. Germline CDR1 is SNHLY and CDR2 is FYNNEI. This CDR3 reads CASSVTRDTDTQYF. The CDR3 nucleotides read TGTGCCAGCAGTGTTACCCGGGACACAGATACGCAGTATTTT.

The V and J genes are TRBV13 and TRBJ2-7; 8 bases fit TRBD2. CDR1 is PRHDT, CDR2 FYEKMQ, per germline (reference sequence). The V gene end was trimmed by 5 bases and the J gene end by 3 bases; junction bases not matched to a gene: 9. This CDR3 is 15 amino acids long. DNA of the CDR3: TGTGCCAGCAGCGGATCCGGGAGGGAAGACTACGAGCAGTACTTC. Translated, it gives CASSGSGREDYEQYF.

This clone came up once. The chain links TRBV3-1 (or the pseudogene TRBV3-2) to TRBJ1-2, with D unresolved. This CDR3 has 14 amino acids. Germline CDR1 LGHDT, CDR2 YNNKEL (reference sequence). Trimming shortened V by 0 bases and J by 8 bases, and 13 bases separated the two germline ends. CDR3 amino acids: CASSQDSGSRGYTF. As DNA, the CDR3 is TGTGCCAGCAGCCAAGATTCCGGGAGTCGCGGCTACACCTTC.

The gene calls are TRBV7-9 and TRBJ2-3, with 8 positions matching TRBD2. The germline V gene encodes CDR1 SEHNR and CDR2 FQNEAQ (reference sequence). This CDR3 is built from 17 residues. The V segment lost 5 bases and the J segment 6 bases; nucleotides outside the gene matches: 16. CDR3 in amino acids: CASSQIGTRPDGDTQYF. Here the CDR3 DNA reads TGTGCCAGCAGCCAGATTGGGACTAGGCCAGATGGCGATACGCAGTATTTT.

The gene calls are TRBV9 and TRBJ2-3; D not resolved. The germline V gene has CDR1 SGDLS and CDR2 YYNGEE. The CDR3 is made up of 15 amino acids. The V and J ends lost 1 base and 3 bases respectively, with 12 bases between them. CDR3 sequence reads: CASSVTPGDTDTQYF. As DNA, the CDR3 is TGTGCCAGCAGCGTAACCCCCGGAGATACAGATACGCAGTATTTT. Combining the CDR3 with reference TRBV9 and TRBJ2-3 gives the whole variable domain DSGVTQTPKHLITATGQRVTLRCSPRSGDLSVYWYQQSLDQGLQFLIQYYNGEERAKGNILERFSAQQFPDLHSELNLSSLELGDSALYFCASSVTPGDTDTQYFGPGTRLTVL.

J is TRBJ2-3 and V is TRBV30; a weak D match, TRBD1 (6 bases). CDR1 is GTSNPN and CDR2 is SVGIG in the germline V gene (reference sequence). Trimming took 5 bases from V and 4 from J, leaving 10 bases between them. The CDR3 is 12 residues long. CDR3 sequence reads: CAWGQTADTQYF. As DNA, the CDR3 is TGTGCCTGGGGACAGACCGCAGATACGCAGTATTTT.

The genes are TRBV7-9 and TRBJ2-7; 7 bases agree with TRBD1. V shed 5 bases and J 5 bases; nucleotides not matched to a gene: 3. The CDR3 loop spans 12 amino acids. Germline assignment: CDR1 SEHNR and CDR2 FQNEAQ (reference sequence). The CDR3 region has the DNA TGTGCCAGCAGCGTACAGGGGAACGAGCAGTACTTC. This sequence encodes CASSVQGNEQYF.

As to this clone: The same CDR3 can be traced to other DNA sequences in this sample. This sequence joins TRBV13 and TRBJ2-7; tentative D call: TRBD2 (5 bases). The CDR3 runs to 13 residues. Trimming removed 5 bases at V and 7 bases at J, with 15 bases between. The germline V gene encodes CDR1 PRHDT and CDR2 FYEKMQ (reference sequence). CDR3 coding DNA: TGTGCCAGCAGCCGGAGGATCCCCTTTGAGCAGTACTTC. Residues: CASSRRIPFEQYF.

A single count supports this clone. The J gene is TRBJ1-5, the V gene TRBV19, with D possibly TRBD1 on 6 matching bases. There are 15 residues in the CDR3. Deletions cut 7 bases from V and 2 bases from J, with 15 bases between. CDR1 is LNHDA and CDR2 is SQIVND in the germline V gene (reference sequence). The CDR3: CASKSGEGGNQPQHF. The CDR3 DNA is TGTGCCAGTAAATCGGGGGAGGGGGGCAATCAGCCCCAGCATTTT.

A word on this clone: The sample carries other DNA sequences with the same CDR3. The V call is TRBV18, the J call TRBJ1-5, with D hard to call. V lost 6 bases to trimming and J lost 1 base, with 10 bases between them. This CDR3 comprises 14 residues. The germline CDR1 and CDR2 sequences are KGHSH and LQKENI. Here the CDR3 DNA reads TGTGCCAGCTCCCAAGGCCTGAGCAATCAGCCCCAGCATTTT. Its protein product is CASSQGLSNQPQHF.

V gene TRBV3-1 (or the pseudogene TRBV3-2) combines with J gene TRBJ1-2, with D uncertain. Trimming removed 0 bases from V and 8 bases from J, with 10 bases in between. CDR1 is LGHDT, CDR2 YNNKEL, per germline (reference sequence). There are 13 residues in the CDR3. CDR3 DNA: TGTGCCAGCAGCCAAGACACTCTGGGAGGCTACACCTTC. Amino acids: CASSQDTLGGYTF.

V usage is TRBV18 and J usage is TRBJ2-7; 9 nucleotides align to TRBD2. This CDR3 is built from 15 residues. The V and J ends lost 0 bases and 5 bases, in that order; junction bases with no gene match: 5. Germline V gene lookup returns CDR1 KGHSH and CDR2 LQKENI. CDR3 residues: CASSPPPAGGHEQYF. CDR3 nucleotides: TGTGCCAGCTCACCACCCCCTGCGGGAGGGCACGAGCAGTACTTC.

This CDR3 reads CASSPRQGASTEAFF. CDR3 coding DNA: TGTGCCAGCAGTCCACGACAGGGGGCGAGCACTGAAGCTTTCTTT. The chain carries TRBV6-5 and TRBJ1-1; TRBD1 matches at 10 bases. Trimming took 5 bases from V and 4 from J; bases not matched to a gene: 7. CDR3 length: 15 amino acids. Germline lookup yields CDR1 MNHEY and CDR2 SVGAGI.

CDR3 in amino acids: CAIDSGRNYGYTF. CDR3 DNA: TGTGCCATCGATTCAGGCCGGAACTATGGCTACACCTTC. V usage is TRBV2 and J usage is TRBJ1-2; D is uncertain. Per germline, CDR1 SNHLY and CDR2 FYNNEI. Trimming stripped 10 bases from V and 2 bases from J, with 14 bases between. The CDR3 totals 13 residues.

The chain couples TRBV7-2 to TRBJ1-2; D gene uncertain. Trimming removed 3 bases at V and 1 base at J, with 6 bases between. The CDR3 is 13 amino acids. Germline V CDR1 and CDR2: SGHTA, FQGNSA. CDR3 sequence (DNA): TGTGCCAGCAGCTTCGGGATTAACTATGGCTACACCTTC. Its protein is CASSFGINYGYTF.

This sequence joins TRBV28 and TRBJ2-5; 11 nucleotides line up with TRBD1. Trimming took 5 bases from V and 5 from J; bases not matched to a gene: 10. This CDR3 spans 16 amino acids. The germline V gene encodes CDR1 MDHEN and CDR2 SYDVKM. CDR3 nucleotides: TGTGCCAGCAGTCAACCGGGACAGGGGGATTCTGAGACCCAGTACTTC. Translating gives CASSQPGQGDSETQYF.

The rearrangement links TRBV9 to TRBJ1-3; 7 bases are shared with TRBD1. The CDR3 has 17 residues. Losses at the gene ends were 3 bases for V and 0 bases for J; bases not matched to a gene: 9. The germline CDR1 and CDR2 sequences are SGDLS and YYNGEE. This chain's CDR3 is CASSAEGARASGNTIYF. The DNA of the CDR3 is TGTGCCAGCAGCGCGGAGGGGGCGCGGGCCTCTGGAAACACCATATATTTT.

This clone was observed a handful of times. The chain is built from TRBV11-2 and TRBJ2-7; perhaps TRBD1 as D (6 bases). V was cut by 4 bases and J by 6 bases, with 16 bases left in between. Germline V lookup: CDR1 SGHAT, CDR2 FQNNGV. The length of the CDR3 is 14 residues. CDR3 sequence reads: CASSSKTRQVEQYF. The DNA of the CDR3 is TGTGCCAGCAGCTCCAAGACCAGACAGGTCGAGCAGTACTTC.

The J gene is TRBJ2-1, the V gene TRBV4-1; no firm D call. V dropped 0 bases and J dropped 8 bases, with 8 bases sitting between them. CDR3 length: 13 residues. Germline assignment: CDR1 MGHRA and CDR2 YSYEKL. This CDR3 is CASSQDTGHEQFF. CDR3 nucleotide sequence: TGCGCCAGCAGCCAAGATACGGGTCATGAGCAGTTCTTC.

The chain employs TRBV5-1 and TRBJ1-1, with 8 bases fitting TRBD1. J gave up 3 bases and V 2 bases, and 3 bases lay outside the gene matches. Per germline, CDR1 SGHRS and CDR2 YFSETQ. The CDR3 runs 14 residues. CDR3 protein: CASSFQGADTEAFF. The CDR3, as DNA: TGCGCCAGCAGCTTTCAGGGGGCGGACACTGAAGCTTTCTTT.

The genes are TRBV5-1 and TRBJ2-5; D is possibly TRBD2 (5 bases). The CDR3 consists of 15 residues. V shed 0 bases and J shed 1 base, with 10 bases lying between them. CDR1 and CDR2 (germline): SGHRS, YFSETQ. The CDR3 nucleotides are TGCGCCAGCAGCTTGGCGTCGGGAACCCAAGAGACCCAGTACTTC. Protein sequence: CASSLASGTQETQYF.

The rearrangement uses TRBV21-1 and TRBJ2-7. TRBV21-1 is termed a pseudogene. The CDR3 extends over 20 amino acids. CDR3 DNA sequence: TGTGCCAGCAGCAAAGGGGGAGGGGACAGCAGAACTTTTGGGAACTACGAGCAGTACTTC. Its translation: CASSKGGGDSRTFGNYEQYF.

This clone appeared a single time. The rearrangement joins TRBV5-5 to TRBJ2-3, with D possibly being TRBD1 (6 bases). The germline V gene has CDR1 SGHKS and CDR2 YYEKEE (reference sequence). V dropped 5 bases and J dropped 4 bases, with 17 bases sitting between them. The CDR3 loop spans 15 amino acids. Here the CDR3 reads CASSLMGAPPDTQYF. The CDR3 nucleotides are TGTGCCAGCAGTCTCATGGGGGCGCCCCCAGATACGCAGTATTTT. Combining the CDR3 with reference TRBV5-5 and TRBJ2-3 gives the whole variable domain DAGVTQSPTHLIKTRGQQVTLRCSPISGHKSVSWYQQVLGQGPQFIFQYYEKEERGRGNFPDRFSARQFPNYSSELNVNALLLGDSALYLCASSLMGAPPDTQYFGPGTRLTVL.